The rows below give T cell receptor beta chains drawn from one sample of a study of T cell changes during pregnancy in multiple sclerosis. The repertoire was sequenced with immunoSEQ multiplex PCR; TCRdb's copy has only in-frame clones and lacks some. The sample holds over 50,000 clones; roughly 88% are singletons and the top ten take over 1.5%. The source material was peripheral blood, sampled in the first trimester of pregnancy. Every receptor here comes from a female donor with multiple sclerosis, enrolled in a pregnancy study. Both conserved end residues are part of each CDR3. The order of the fields is clone size, J gene, D gene, V gene, CDR3 protein, CDR3 DNA. D genes are given only for firm matches. For some rows the clone size is stated as once, few or many, or as a class when expanded; others skip it.

>.|TRBJ1-2|.|TRBV4-1
CASSQEASLNYGYTF
TGCGCCAGCAGCCAAGAGGCCAGTCTTAACTATGGCTACACCTTC
>.|TRBJ1-5|TRBD1|TRBV28
CASSWGDRINQPQHF
TGTGCCAGCAGCTGGGGGGACAGGATCAATCAGCCCCAGCATTTT
>.|TRBJ1-1|.|TRBV5-1
CASSSRQVPGHPAMNTEAFF
TGCGCCAGCAGCTCAAGACAAGTTCCGGGACACCCCGCCATGAACACTGAAGCTTTCTTT
>.|TRBJ1-5|.|TRBV28
CASSLLGEDQPQHF
TGTGCCAGCAGTTTATTAGGGGAGGATCAGCCCCAGCATTTT
>.|TRBJ2-7|.|TRBV30
CAWSGGGTHSYEQYF
TGTGCCTGGAGTGGAGGAGGCACCCATTCCTACGAGCAGTACTTC
>.|TRBJ2-7|.|TRBV6-5
CASSPATGFYEQYF
TGTGCCAGCAGTCCGGCAACAGGGTTCTACGAGCAGTACTTC
>.|TRBJ2-3|TRBD2|TRBV18
CASSQGPSGSDTQYF
TGTGCCAGCTCTCAAGGACCTAGCGGATCAGATACGCAGTATTTT
>.|TRBJ2-3|.|TRBV10-2
CASSEFRGTDTQYF
TGCGCCAGCAGTGAGTTCAGGGGAACAGATACGCAGTATTTT
>.|TRBJ1-3|.|TRBV6-5
CAIKPNSGNTIYF
TGTGCCATTAAGCCGAACTCTGGAAACACCATATATTTT
>.|TRBJ2-7|TRBD1|TRBV18
CASSPGGTGDYEQYF
TGTGCCAGCTCACCAGGAGGGACAGGGGACTACGAGCAGTACTTC
>.|TRBJ2-2|TRBD1|TRBV14
CASSRPGQGRSGELFF
TGTGCCAGCAGCCGCCCGGGACAGGGGAGGTCCGGGGAGCTGTTTTTT
>.|TRBJ1-2|.|TRBV27
CASSPTPGHLRGYGYTF
TGTGCCAGCAGTCCTACCCCGGGACACTTGAGAGGCTATGGCTACACCTTC
>.|TRBJ2-1|TRBD1|TRBV6-5
CASVSGTGINEQFF
TGTGCCAGCGTAAGCGGGACAGGGATCAATGAGCAGTTCTTC
>.|TRBJ2-5|.|TRBV18
CASSPSAGEETQYF
TGTGCCAGCTCACCATCGGCAGGGGAAGAGACCCAGTACTTC
>.|TRBJ2-7|TRBD2|TRBV19
CASSLSGRAESYEQYF
TGTGCCAGTAGCCTTAGCGGGAGGGCCGAGTCCTACGAGCAGTACTTC
>.|TRBJ1-3|TRBD1|TRBV7-8
CASSLNRGPSTIYF
TGTGCCAGCAGCTTAAACAGGGGACCCTCCACCATATATTTT
>.|TRBJ1-4|TRBD1|TRBV4-1
CASSPLTGTGVEKLFF
TGCGCCAGCAGCCCTCTAACCGGGACAGGAGTAGAAAAACTGTTTTTT
>.|TRBJ2-3|.|TRBV30
CAWSDQADTQYF
TGTGCCTGGAGTGACCAGGCAGATACGCAGTATTTT
>.|TRBJ1-3|TRBD1|TRBV15
CATSRGQGANGNTIYF
TGTGCCACCAGCAGAGGGCAGGGGGCTAATGGAAACACCATATATTTT
>.|TRBJ2-2|TRBD2|TRBV11-2
CASSFTLAGVTGELFF
TGTGCCAGCAGCTTTACACTAGCGGGAGTTACCGGGGAGCTGTTTTTT
>.|TRBJ1-5|.|TRBV10-3
CAISDPGTSNQPQHF
TGTGCCATCAGTGATCCCGGGACAAGCAATCAGCCCCAGCATTTT
>.|TRBJ2-1|TRBD2|TRBV7-2
CASSLGLAGDDEQFF
TGTGCCAGCAGCTTGGGACTAGCGGGAGATGATGAGCAGTTCTTC
>.|TRBJ2-1|.|TRBV4-3
CASSQLRGSAIEQFF
TGCGCCAGCAGCCAACTGCGGGGTAGCGCGATTGAGCAGTTCTTC
>.|TRBJ2-2|TRBD2|TRBV9
CASSVGSGRVIGELFF
TGTGCCAGCAGCGTAGGGTCCGGGAGGGTGATCGGGGAGCTGTTTTTT
>few|TRBJ1-2|TRBD1|TRBV7-9
CASSPRTGLISRYGYTF
TGTGCCAGCAGCCCACGGACAGGGCTAATATCACGGTATGGCTACACCTTC
>.|TRBJ2-3|.|TRBV7-3
CASSSPRPGAGTDTQYF
TGTGCCAGCAGCTCACCCCGTCCGGGAGCGGGCACAGATACGCAGTATTTT
>.|TRBJ1-1|TRBD1|TRBV18
CASSPRVTGLTEAFF
TGTGCCAGCTCACCAAGGGTGACAGGGTTGACTGAAGCTTTCTTT
>.|TRBJ2-1|.|TRBV21-1
CASSLQGSYNEQFF
TGTGCCAGCAGCTTACAGGGCTCCTACAATGAGCAGTTCTTC
>once|TRBJ2-1|TRBD2|TRBV2
CASSEVGLAGEGGNEQFF
TGTGCCAGCAGTGAGGTTGGACTAGCGGGAGAAGGGGGTAATGAGCAGTTCTTC
>once|TRBJ2-7|TRBD2|TRBV2
CASRGLAGAYEQYF
TGTGCCAGCCGAGGACTAGCGGGAGCGTACGAGCAGTACTTC
>.|TRBJ2-3|TRBD1|TRBV5-4
CASSPDGQGRDTDTQYF
TGTGCCAGCAGCCCGGACGGACAGGGACGGGACACAGATACGCAGTATTTT
>.|TRBJ1-1|.|TRBV13
CASSLGRGPTEAFF
TGTGCCAGCAGCTTAGGGCGGGGTCCCACTGAAGCTTTCTTT
>.|TRBJ1-3|.|TRBV5-4
CASSPVQGNTIYF
TGTGCCAGCAGCCCAGTTCAAGGAAACACCATATATTTT
>.|TRBJ2-5|.|TRBV2
CASSGGKGQQETQYF
TGTGCCAGCAGTGGAGGAAAGGGGCAACAAGAGACCCAGTACTTC
>.|TRBJ2-2|.|TRBV28
CASSHLEVTGELFF
TGTGCCAGCAGCCACCTGGAGGTTACCGGGGAGCTGTTTTTT
>once|TRBJ2-2|TRBD2|TRBV30
CAWSVHPGGGTGELFF
TGTGCCTGGAGTGTACATCCGGGAGGGGGCACCGGGGAGCTGTTTTTT
>.|TRBJ1-4|.|TRBV5-1
CASSLDGAQNEKLFF
TGCGCCAGCAGCTTGGATGGGGCGCAGAATGAAAAACTGTTTTTT
>once|TRBJ2-7|TRBD2|TRBV27
CASSPGLAAYEQYF
TGTGCCAGCAGCCCGGGGCTAGCGGCCTACGAGCAGTACTTC
>.|TRBJ2-3|TRBD2|TRBV5-4
CASSLRVAGESDTQYF
TGTGCCAGCAGCTTGCGGGTAGCGGGAGAGTCAGATACGCAGTATTTT
>.|TRBJ1-1|TRBD1|TRBV27
CASSLWDRGIYTEAFF
TGTGCCAGCAGTCTATGGGACAGGGGAATATACACTGAAGCTTTCTTT
>.|TRBJ2-7|.|TRBV19
CASMGPGEQYF
TGTGCCAGTATGGGCCCCGGCGAGCAGTACTTC
>.|TRBJ1-2|.|TRBV28
CASRILRGLVYGYTF
TGTGCCAGCAGAATCCTTCGGGGGTTGGTCTATGGCTACACCTTC
>.|TRBJ2-7|.|TRBV10-1
CASSDSEGDYEQYF
TGCGCCAGCAGTGACTCCGAGGGGGACTACGAGCAGTACTTC
>.|TRBJ1-1|TRBD1|TRBV5-1
CASSLPLSRGLTEAFF
TGCGCCAGCAGCTTGCCCTTGAGTAGGGGGCTCACTGAAGCTTTCTTT
>.|TRBJ2-5|TRBD2|TRBV5-6
CASSLYQPGLGGTQYF
TGTGCCAGCAGCTTGTATCAACCGGGACTAGGAGGGACCCAGTACTTC
>.|TRBJ2-7|TRBD2|TRBV10-3
CAISEGTSGRADQYF
TGTGCCATCAGTGAAGGGACTAGCGGGAGGGCCGATCAGTACTTC
>.|TRBJ1-1|.|TRBV7-9
CASSLGPSMNTEAFF
TGTGCCAGCAGCTTAGGTCCAAGCATGAACACTGAAGCTTTCTTT
>.|TRBJ1-1|.|TRBV28
CASRDRLMNTEAFF
TGTGCCAGCAGGGACAGACTTATGAACACTGAAGCTTTCTTT
>.|TRBJ2-5|TRBD1|TRBV6-5
CASSWTGGGETQYF
TGTGCCAGCAGCTGGACAGGGGGCGGAGAGACCCAGTACTTC
>once|TRBJ1-2|.|TRBV7-9
CASSLVSDYGYTF
TGTGCCAGCAGCTTAGTCAGCGACTATGGCTACACCTTC
>few|TRBJ1-2|TRBD1|TRBV2
CASSRAGGQLYGYTF
TGTGCCAGCAGTAGAGCGGGGGGACAGTTATACGGCTACACCTTC
>.|TRBJ1-2|.|TRBV6-1
CASSEDLGGPLARNGYTF
TGTGCCAGCAGTGAAGATCTCGGGGGGCCCCTGGCTCGTAATGGCTACACCTTC
>.|TRBJ2-7|TRBD2|TRBV10-1
CASSGTSGSYEQYF
TGCGCCAGCAGTGGGACTAGCGGATCCTACGAGCAGTACTTC
>.|TRBJ2-3|.|TRBV14
CASSQDRGITDTQYF
TGTGCCAGCAGCCAAGATAGGGGTATCACGGATACGCAGTATTTT